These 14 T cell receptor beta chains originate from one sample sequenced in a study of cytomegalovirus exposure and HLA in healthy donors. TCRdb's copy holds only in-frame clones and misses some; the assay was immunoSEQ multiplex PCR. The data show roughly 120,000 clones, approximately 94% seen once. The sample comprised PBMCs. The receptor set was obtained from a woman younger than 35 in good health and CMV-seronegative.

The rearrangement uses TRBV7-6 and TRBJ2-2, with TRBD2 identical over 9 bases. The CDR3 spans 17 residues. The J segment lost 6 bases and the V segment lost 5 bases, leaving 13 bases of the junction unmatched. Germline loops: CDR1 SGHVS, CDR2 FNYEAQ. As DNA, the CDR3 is TGTGCCAGCAGCCCCGCGTGGGGCGGGGGGGCCTCCGGGGAGCTGTTTTTT. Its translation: CASSPAWGGGASGELFF.

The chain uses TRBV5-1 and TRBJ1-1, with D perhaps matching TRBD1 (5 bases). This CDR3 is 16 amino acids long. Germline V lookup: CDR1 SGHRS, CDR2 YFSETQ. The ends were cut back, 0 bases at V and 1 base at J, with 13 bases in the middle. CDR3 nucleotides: TGCGCCAGCAGCTTGGGCCTACGACAGCGGAACACTGAAGCTTTCTTT. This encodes CASSLGLRQRNTEAFF.

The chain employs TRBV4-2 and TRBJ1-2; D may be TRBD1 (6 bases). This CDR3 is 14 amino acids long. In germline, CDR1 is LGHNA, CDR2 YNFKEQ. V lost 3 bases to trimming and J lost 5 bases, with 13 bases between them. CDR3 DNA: TGTGCCAGCAGCCAGAACAGGGTATCATATGGCTACACCTTC. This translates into CASSQNRVSYGYTF.

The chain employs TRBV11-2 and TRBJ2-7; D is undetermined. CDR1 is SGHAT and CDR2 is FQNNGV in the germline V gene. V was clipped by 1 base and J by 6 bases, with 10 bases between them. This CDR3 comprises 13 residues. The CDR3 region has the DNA TGTGCCAGCAGCTTAGTAATGCCCAGCGAGCAGTACTTC. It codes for CASSLVMPSEQYF.

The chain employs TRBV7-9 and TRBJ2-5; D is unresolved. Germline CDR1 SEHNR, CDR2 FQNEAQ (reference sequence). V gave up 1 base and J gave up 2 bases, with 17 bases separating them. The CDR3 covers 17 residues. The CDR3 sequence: CASSLGVVPRQQETQYF. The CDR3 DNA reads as TGTGCCAGCAGCTTAGGGGTTGTGCCCAGGCAACAAGAGACCCAGTACTTC.

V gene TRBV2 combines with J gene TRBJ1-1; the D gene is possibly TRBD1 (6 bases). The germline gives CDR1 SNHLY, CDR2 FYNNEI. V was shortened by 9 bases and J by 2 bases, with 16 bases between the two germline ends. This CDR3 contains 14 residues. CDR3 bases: TGTGCCAGTAAAAGGGGGGGGAGCAACACTGAAGCTTTCTTT. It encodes CASKRGGSNTEAFF.

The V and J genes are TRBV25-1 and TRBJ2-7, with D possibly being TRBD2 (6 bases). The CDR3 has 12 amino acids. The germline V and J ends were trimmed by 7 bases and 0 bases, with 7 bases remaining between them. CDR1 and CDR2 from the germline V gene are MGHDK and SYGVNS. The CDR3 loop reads CASNGGSYEQYF. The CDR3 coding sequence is TGTGCCAGCAACGGGGGCTCCTACGAGCAGTACTTC.

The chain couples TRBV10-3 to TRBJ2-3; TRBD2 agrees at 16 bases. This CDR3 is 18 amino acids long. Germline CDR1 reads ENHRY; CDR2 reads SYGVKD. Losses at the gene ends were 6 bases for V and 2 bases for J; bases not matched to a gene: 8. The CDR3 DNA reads TGTGCCATCAGGAATTCGGGACTAGCGGGGGGGGTCACAGATACGCAGTATTTT. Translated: CAIRNSGLAGGVTDTQYF.

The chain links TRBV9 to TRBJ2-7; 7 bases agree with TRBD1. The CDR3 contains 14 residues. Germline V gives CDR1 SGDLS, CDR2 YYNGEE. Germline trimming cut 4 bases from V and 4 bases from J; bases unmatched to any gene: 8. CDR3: CASSPTGTAYEQYF. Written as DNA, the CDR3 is TGTGCCAGCAGCCCCACCGGGACAGCGTACGAGCAGTACTTC. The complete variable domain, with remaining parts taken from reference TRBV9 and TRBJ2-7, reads DSGVTQTPKHLITATGQRVTLRCSPRSGDLSVYWYQQSLDQGLQFLIQYYNGEERAKGNILERFSAQQFPDLHSELNLSSLELGDSALYFCASSPTGTAYEQYFGPGTRLTVT.

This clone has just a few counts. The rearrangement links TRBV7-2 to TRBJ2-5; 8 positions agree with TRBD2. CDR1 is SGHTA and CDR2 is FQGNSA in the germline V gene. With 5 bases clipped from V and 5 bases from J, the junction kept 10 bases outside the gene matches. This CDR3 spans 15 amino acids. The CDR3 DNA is TGTGCCAGCAGCCCGCTAATGACTAGCGTCGAGACCCAGTACTTC. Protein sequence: CASSPLMTSVETQYF.

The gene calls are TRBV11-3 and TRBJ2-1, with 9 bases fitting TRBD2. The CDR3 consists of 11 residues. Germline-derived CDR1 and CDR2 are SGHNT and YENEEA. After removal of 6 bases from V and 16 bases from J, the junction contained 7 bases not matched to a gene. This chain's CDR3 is CASSSSGGIFF. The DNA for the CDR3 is TGTGCCAGCAGTTCGAGCGGGGGGATATTCTTC. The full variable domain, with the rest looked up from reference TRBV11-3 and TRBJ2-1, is EAGVVQSPRYKIIEKKQPVAFWCNPISGHNTLYWYLQNLGQGPELLIRYENEEAVDDSQLPKDRFSAERLKGVDSTLKIQPAELGDSAVYLCASSSSGGIFFGPGTRLTVL.

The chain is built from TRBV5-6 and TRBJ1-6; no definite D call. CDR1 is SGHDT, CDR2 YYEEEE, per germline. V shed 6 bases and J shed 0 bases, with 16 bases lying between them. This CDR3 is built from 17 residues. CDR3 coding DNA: TGTGCCAGCACCTCAAGACTGTTAAGCTCCTATAATTCACCCCTCCACTTT. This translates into CASTSRLLSSYNSPLHF.

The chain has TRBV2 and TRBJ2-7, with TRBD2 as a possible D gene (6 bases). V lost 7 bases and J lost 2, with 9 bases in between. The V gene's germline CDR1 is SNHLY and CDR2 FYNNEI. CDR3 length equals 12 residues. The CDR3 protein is CASTGGAYEQYF. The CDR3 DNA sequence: TGTGCCAGCACCGGGGGTGCCTACGAGCAGTACTTC.

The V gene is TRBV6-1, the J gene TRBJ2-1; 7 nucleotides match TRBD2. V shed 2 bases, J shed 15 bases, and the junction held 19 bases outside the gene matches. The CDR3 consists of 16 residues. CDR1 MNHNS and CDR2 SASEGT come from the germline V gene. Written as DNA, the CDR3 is TGTGCCAGCAGTGAACTTAATTTGGCGGCTGGACTAGTCCCGTTCTTC. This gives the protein CASSELNLAAGLVPFF.